The present entry profiles one T cell receptor beta chain with its context. Between the trimmed V and J ends, which lost 4 bases and 1 base, there was a span of 20 bases. CDR3 length: 17 residues. CDR1 is MGHRA, CDR2 YSYEKL, per germline. The record originates from a study of blood T cell repertoires in COVID-19. Clones were read by immunoSEQ multiplex PCR, and TCRdb kept only the in-frame ones, dropping some. In the table there are about 54,000 clones, 87% of which are singletons. The chain combines TRBV4-1 with TRBJ2-7; TRBD2 is a possible D gene (7 bases). The source is a man aged 50 or older with active COVID-19. The material sequenced was peripheral blood. The CDR3 region has the DNA TGCGCCAGCAGCCTCGCAGCCTCGGGGGGCCCTTCCTACGAGCAGTACTTC. Its protein product is CASSLAASGGPSYEQYF.